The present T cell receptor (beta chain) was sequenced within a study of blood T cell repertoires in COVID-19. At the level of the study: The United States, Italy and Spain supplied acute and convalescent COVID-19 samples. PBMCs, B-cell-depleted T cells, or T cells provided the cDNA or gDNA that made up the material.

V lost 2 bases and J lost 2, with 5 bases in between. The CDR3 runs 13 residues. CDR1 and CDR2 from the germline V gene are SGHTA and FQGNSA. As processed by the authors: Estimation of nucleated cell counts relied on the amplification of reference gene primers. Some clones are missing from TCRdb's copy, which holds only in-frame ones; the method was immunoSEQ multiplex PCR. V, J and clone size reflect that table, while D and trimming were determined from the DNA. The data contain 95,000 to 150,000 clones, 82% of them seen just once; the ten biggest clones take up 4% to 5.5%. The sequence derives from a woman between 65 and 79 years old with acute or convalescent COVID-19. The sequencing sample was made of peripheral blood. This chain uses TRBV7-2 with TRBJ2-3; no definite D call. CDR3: CASSLFNTDTQYF. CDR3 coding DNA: TGTGCCAGCAGCTTATTCAACACAGATACGCAGTATTTT.